The present T cell receptor beta chain was sequenced within a study of T cell changes during pregnancy in multiple sclerosis. CDR3 length: 14 residues. The germline CDR1 and CDR2 sequences are MNHNS and SASEGT. The junction had 13 bases not matched to a gene; V was cut back by 7 bases and J by 9 bases. Only in-frame clones appear in the TCRdb table, and some are missing; sequencing was by immunoSEQ multiplex PCR. This table has around 85,000 clones, 91% appearing once. The chain joins TRBV6-1 to TRBJ1-1, with 8 bases lining up with TRBD1. The material was PBMCs, obtained in the first trimester of pregnancy. This sequence was found in a female donor in good health, serving as a control in a pregnancy study. Some clones in this sample may be carry-over from other donors' samples. The CDR3 spells CASTSQGVIEKAFF. CDR3 nucleotide sequence: TGTGCCAGCACCTCACAGGGGGTAATTGAGAAAGCTTTCTTT.